This record concerns one TCR beta chain sequence. The data stem from a study of blood T cell repertoires in COVID-19. Across the study: There were acute and convalescent COVID-19 samples, and they came from the United States, Italy and Spain. From T cells, B-cell-depleted T cells, or PBMCs came the material, which was cDNA or gDNA.

Assay used: immunoSEQ multiplex PCR; TCRdb lists only in-frame clones, some missing. The sample yields approximately 100,000 clones, approximately 85% seen once. The source is a human donor in a cohort sampled during active COVID-19. The sequenced material came from peripheral blood.

CDR3 nucleotide sequence: TGTGCCAGTAGTACCTCCGGCAGGGGCAACTATGGCTACACCTTC. Amino acids: CASSTSGRGNYGYTF. The chain carries TRBV19 and TRBJ1-2; D is possibly TRBD1 (6 bases). CDR1 is LNHDA and CDR2 is SQIVND in the germline V gene (reference sequence). Trimming left V 4 bases short and J 2 bases short, with 14 bases between. This CDR3 contains 15 residues.